This TCR beta chain was captured in a study of T cells after yellow fever vaccination. Study-wide points: The bulk population could contribute abundant contaminating clonotypes to FACS-sorted repertoires. When the response was secondary, it was weaker but reached its peak faster, day 5 versus 15.

This clonotype was seen a few times. Its specificity is unknown. TCRdb re-called the 5' RACE reads through MiXCR, storing one row per CDR3 protein. This table holds tens of thousands of distinct CDR3 sequences, around 7.3% found once. The clonotype was recovered from a man aged 25-45 years who received the YFV17D yellow fever vaccine. Sequences were derived from CD8+ T cells sorted from PBMCs, sampled on the day of the yellow fever booster vaccination.

Written as DNA, the CDR3 is TGCGCCAGCAGTGAGTGGAGGCGGACCTACGAGCAGTACTTC. The encoded protein is CASSEWRRTYEQYF. This sequence joins TRBV10-2 and TRBJ2-7; weak D call: TRBD2 (5 bases). Germline V gives CDR1 WSHSY, CDR2 SAAADI. This CDR3 comprises 14 residues. Trimming left V 1 base short and J 2 bases short, with 9 bases between.